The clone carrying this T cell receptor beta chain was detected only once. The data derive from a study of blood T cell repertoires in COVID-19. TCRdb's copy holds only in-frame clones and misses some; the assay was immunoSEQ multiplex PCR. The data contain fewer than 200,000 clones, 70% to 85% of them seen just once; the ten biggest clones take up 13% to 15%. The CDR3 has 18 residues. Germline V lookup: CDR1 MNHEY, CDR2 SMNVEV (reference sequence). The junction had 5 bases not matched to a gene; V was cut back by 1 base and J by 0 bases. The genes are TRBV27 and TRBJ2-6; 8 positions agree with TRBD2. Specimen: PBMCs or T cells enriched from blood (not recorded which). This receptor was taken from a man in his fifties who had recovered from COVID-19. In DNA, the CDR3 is TGTGCCAGCAGTTTATTCGGTGGGACTAGCTCTGGGGCCAACGTCCTGACTTTC. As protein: CASSLFGGTSSGANVLTF.